This T cell receptor beta chain was sequenced in a study of cytomegalovirus exposure and HLA in healthy donors. The V gene lost 8 bases and the J gene lost 2 bases, with 18 bases spanning the gap. Looked up from germline, CDR1 is MDHEN and CDR2 is SYDVKM. The CDR3 has 15 amino acids. Primers for the PCR totalled 60 Vbeta and 13 Jbeta. TCRdb's table, derived via immunoSEQ multiplex PCR, lists solely in-frame clones and lacks some. The top ten clones hold around 1.6% of a sample with 150,000 to 200,000 clones, 76% of them seen once. V is TRBV28 and J is TRBJ2-5; D is undetermined. This receptor was obtained from a man between 18 and 29 years old in good health and CMV-seronegative. The sequenced material came from PBMCs. The CDR3: CASGPPQRAQETQYF. The CDR3 DNA reads as TGTGCCAGCGGCCCCCCCCAGCGAGCTCAAGAGACCCAGTACTTC. Supplemented by reference TRBV28 and TRBJ2-5, the full variable domain reads DVKVTQSSRYLVKRTGEKVFLECVQDMDHENMFWYRQDPGLGLRLIYFSYDVKMKEKGDIPEGYSVSREKKERFSLILESASTNQTSMYLCASGPPQRAQETQYFGPGTRLLVL.